The present T cell receptor (beta chain) was sequenced within a study of OX40 agonist ivuxolimab in advanced cancers. At the level of the study: With a range of about 20 to 79, age averaged about 58 years, and more than 75% were male.

V lost 0 bases, J lost 0 bases, and 9 bases lay in between. Per the germline V gene, CDR1 is WNHNN and CDR2 is SYGVQD (reference sequence). CDR3 length: 16 residues. Points on this clone: The antigen is unknown.

Study-wide findings and caveats: Fewer expanded clones were found on average in CD4+ than in CD8+ T cells. No determination was made of the antigen specificity of the expanded peripheral T cells.

The study sampled blood at baseline, cycle 4 day 1, and cycle 7 day 1. Profiled with immunoSEQ multiplex PCR; TCRdb holds only in-frame clones, not every one. The sample holds 53,000 or so clones, about 90% seen once. This receptor was identified in an adult with an advanced solid tumor such as melanoma, head and neck, liver or kidney cancer. The chain recombines TRBV10-1 with TRBJ1-3; D remains unclear. Sequenced material: CD4+ or CD8+ T cells sorted from blood, taken in a trial of the OX40 agonist ivuxolimab. CDR3 region: CASSESWGSSGNTIYF. In DNA form, the CDR3 reads TGCGCCAGCAGTGAGTCCTGGGGTTCCTCTGGAAACACCATATATTTT.